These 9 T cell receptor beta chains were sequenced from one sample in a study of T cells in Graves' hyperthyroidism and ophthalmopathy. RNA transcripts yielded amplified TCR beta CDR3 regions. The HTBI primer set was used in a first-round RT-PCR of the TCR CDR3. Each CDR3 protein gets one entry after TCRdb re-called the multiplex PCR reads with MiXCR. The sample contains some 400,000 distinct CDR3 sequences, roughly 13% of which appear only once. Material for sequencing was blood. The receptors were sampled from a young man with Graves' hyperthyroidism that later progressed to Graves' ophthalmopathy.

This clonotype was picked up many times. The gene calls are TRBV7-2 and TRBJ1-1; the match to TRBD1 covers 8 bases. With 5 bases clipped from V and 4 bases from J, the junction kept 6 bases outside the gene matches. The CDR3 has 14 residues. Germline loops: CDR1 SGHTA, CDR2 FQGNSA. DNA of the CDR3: TGTGCCAGCAGCCCAAGACAGGGGCCCACTGAAGCTTTCTTT. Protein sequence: CASSPRQGPTEAFF.

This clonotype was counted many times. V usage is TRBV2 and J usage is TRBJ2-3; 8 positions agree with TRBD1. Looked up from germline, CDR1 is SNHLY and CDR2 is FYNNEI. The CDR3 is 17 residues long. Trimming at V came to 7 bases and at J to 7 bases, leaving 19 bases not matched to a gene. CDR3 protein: CASMVGRGPSERNTQYF. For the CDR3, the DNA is TGTGCCAGCATGGTAGGCAGGGGGCCATCCGAGAGGAATACGCAGTATTTT.

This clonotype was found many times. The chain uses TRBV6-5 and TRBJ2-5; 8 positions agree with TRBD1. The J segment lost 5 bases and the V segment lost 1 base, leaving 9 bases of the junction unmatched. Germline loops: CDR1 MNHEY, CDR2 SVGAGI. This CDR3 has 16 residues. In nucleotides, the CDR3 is TGTGCCAGCAGTTACTACGGGACAGGAGTCCTTGAGACCCAGTACTTC. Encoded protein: CASSYYGTGVLETQYF.

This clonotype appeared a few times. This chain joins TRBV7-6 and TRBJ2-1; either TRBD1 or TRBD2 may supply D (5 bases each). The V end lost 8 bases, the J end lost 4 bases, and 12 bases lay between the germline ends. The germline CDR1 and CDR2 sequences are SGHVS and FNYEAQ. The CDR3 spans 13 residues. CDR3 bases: TGTGCCAGCGGGGGTCGGGGTTACAATGAGCAGTTCTTC. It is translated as CASGGRGYNEQFF.

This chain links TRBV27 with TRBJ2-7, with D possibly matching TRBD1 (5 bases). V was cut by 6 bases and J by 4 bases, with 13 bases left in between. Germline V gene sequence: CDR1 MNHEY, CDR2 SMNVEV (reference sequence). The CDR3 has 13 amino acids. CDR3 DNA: TGTGCCAGCAGCTCAGGGTGGGGTTACGAGCAGTACTTC. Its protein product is CASSSGWGYEQYF.

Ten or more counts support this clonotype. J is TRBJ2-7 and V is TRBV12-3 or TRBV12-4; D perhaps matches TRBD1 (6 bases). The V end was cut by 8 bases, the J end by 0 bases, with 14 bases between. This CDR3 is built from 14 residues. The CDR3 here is CASGNRESSYEQYF. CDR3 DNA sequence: TGTGCCAGCGGGAACAGGGAAAGCTCCTACGAGCAGTACTTC.

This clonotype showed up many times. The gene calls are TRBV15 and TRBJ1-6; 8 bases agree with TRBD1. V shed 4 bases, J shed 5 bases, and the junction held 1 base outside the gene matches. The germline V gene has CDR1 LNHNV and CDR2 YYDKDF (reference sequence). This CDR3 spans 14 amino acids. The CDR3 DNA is TGTGCCACCAGCAAGGGACAGGATAATTCACCCCTCCACTTT. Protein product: CATSKGQDNSPLHF.

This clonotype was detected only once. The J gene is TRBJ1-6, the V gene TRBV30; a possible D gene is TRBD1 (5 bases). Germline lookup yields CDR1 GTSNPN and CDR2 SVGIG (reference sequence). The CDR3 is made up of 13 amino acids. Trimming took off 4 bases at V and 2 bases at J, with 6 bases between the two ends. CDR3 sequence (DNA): TGTGCCTGGACGACAGCCTATAATTCACCCCTCCACTTT. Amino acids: CAWTTAYNSPLHF. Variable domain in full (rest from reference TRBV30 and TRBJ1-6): SQTIHQWPATLVQPVGSPLSLECTVEGTSNPNLYWYRQAAGRGLQLLFYSVGIGQISSEVPQNLSASRPQDRQFILSSKKLLLSDSGFYLCAWTTAYNSPLHFGNGTRLTVT.

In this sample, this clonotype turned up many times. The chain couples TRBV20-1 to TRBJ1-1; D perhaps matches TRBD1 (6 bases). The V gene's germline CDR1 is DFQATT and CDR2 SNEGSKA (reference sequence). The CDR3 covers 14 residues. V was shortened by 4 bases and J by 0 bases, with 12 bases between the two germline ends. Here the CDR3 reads CSAIRTAMNTEAFF. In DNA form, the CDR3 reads TGCAGTGCTATCCGGACAGCCATGAACACTGAAGCTTTCTTT.